The rows below give T cell receptor beta chains drawn from one sample of a study of shared clonotypes between healthy human individuals. Profiled with immunoSEQ multiplex PCR; TCRdb holds only in-frame clones, not every one. The sample records under 1,100,000 clones, around three quarters being singletons. Sequenced material: memory CD4+ T cells from PBMCs. The source of these receptors is a man between 18 and 35 years old in good health. Some clones in this sample may be carry-over from other donors' samples. The CDR3 runs from the conserved cysteine through the conserved F or W. The order of the fields is J gene, V gene, clone size, D gene, CDR3 protein, CDR3 DNA. The D gene is left open where the match is weak. Size is stated for part of the rows, as once, few or many counts, or as a class when the clone is expanded.

>TRBJ2-5|TRBV4-1|NA|NA
CASSLTNSHPEETQYF
TGCGCCAGCAGCCTAACAAACTCACACCCCGAGGAGACCCAGTACTTC
>TRBJ1-5|TRBV6-6|once|NA
CASGAQVSNQPQHF
TGTGCCAGCGGGGCGCAGGTTAGCAATCAGCCCCAGCATTTT
>TRBJ2-7|TRBV18|NA|TRBD2
CASSLGTSGTYEQYF
TGTGCCAGCTCCCTCGGGACTAGCGGGACCTACGAGCAGTACTTC
>TRBJ1-1|TRBV19|once|NA
CASSVLRGGWDTEAFF
TGTGCCAGTAGTGTGCTCAGGGGAGGATGGGACACTGAAGCTTTCTTT
>TRBJ1-2|TRBV15|NA|TRBD1
CATSRGSGQGGYTF
TGTGCCACCAGCAGAGGATCGGGACAGGGCGGCTACACCTTC
>TRBJ2-2|TRBV5-1|NA|NA
CASSPGTRGFGPGELFF
TGCGCCAGCAGCCCGGGGACACGGGGTTTTGGCCCCGGGGAGCTGTTTTTT
>TRBJ2-1|TRBV28|once|NA
CASSPPTGYNEQFF
TGTGCCAGCAGTCCCCCGACCGGGTACAATGAGCAGTTCTTC
>TRBJ2-2|TRBV5-4|NA|NA
CASTRGHRDTGELFF
TGTGCCAGCACCAGGGGTCACCGAGACACCGGGGAGCTGTTTTTT
>TRBJ2-7|TRBV9|NA|TRBD2
CASSVDPREYGEQYF
TGTGCCAGCAGCGTAGATCCGCGGGAGTACGGCGAGCAGTACTTC
>TRBJ1-5|TRBV2|NA|NA
CASSERPGLYSNQPQHF
TGTGCCAGCAGTGAACGCCCCGGCCTTTATAGCAATCAGCCCCAGCATTTT
>TRBJ2-7|TRBV6-6|many|TRBD1
CASSYTGAGEQYF
TGTGCCAGCAGTTACACAGGGGCGGGCGAGCAGTACTTC
>TRBJ2-3|TRBV9|once|NA
CASSVRAGRTDTQYF
TGTGCCAGCAGCGTTCGGGCAGGGAGGACAGATACGCAGTATTTT
>TRBJ2-2|TRBV15|many|TRBD1
CATSRDTGVGELFF
TGTGCCACCAGCAGAGATACAGGGGTCGGGGAGCTGTTTTTT
>TRBJ2-7|TRBV7-8|NA|TRBD1
CASSLTTGPYEQYF
TGTGCCAGCAGCTTAACGACAGGGCCGTACGAGCAGTACTTC
>TRBJ2-1|TRBV7-9|NA|NA
CASSSLPLKGQFF
TGTGCCAGCAGCTCCCTGCCCCTCAAAGGGCAGTTCTTC
>TRBJ2-7|TRBV7-2|once|TRBD2
CASIASGRYEQYF
TGTGCCAGCATAGCTAGCGGGAGGTACGAGCAGTACTTC
>TRBJ2-1|TRBV19|NA|NA
CASSIGLRVDEQFF
TGTGCCAGTAGTATTGGTCTCCGCGTGGATGAGCAGTTCTTC
>TRBJ2-2|TRBV7-2|NA|TRBD2
CASSSGLAANTGELFF
TGTGCCAGCAGCTCGGGACTAGCAGCCAACACCGGGGAGCTGTTTTTT
>TRBJ2-7|TRBV14|NA|NA
CASGGLEDEQYF
TGTGCCAGCGGGGGTTTGGAGGACGAGCAGTACTTC
>TRBJ2-7|TRBV18|NA|NA
CASSPVARGYEQYF
TGTGCCAGCTCACCAGTAGCCAGGGGATACGAGCAGTACTTC
>TRBJ2-7|TRBV15|once|NA
CATSRDEPGPRSPYEQYF
TGTGCCACCAGCAGAGATGAGCCGGGCCCTCGCTCCCCCTACGAGCAGTACTTC
>TRBJ2-6|TRBV7-9|NA|NA
CASSPVERSGANVLTF
TGTGCCAGCAGCCCCGTGGAGCGCTCTGGGGCCAACGTCCTGACTTTC
>TRBJ1-3|TRBV7-3|NA|NA
CASSPGYGNTIYF
TGTGCCAGCAGCCCCGGGTACGGAAACACCATATATTTT
>TRBJ1-2|TRBV10-3|few|NA
CAISRQVNYGYTF
TGTGCCATCAGCCGACAGGTTAACTATGGCTACACCTTC
>TRBJ2-5|TRBV6-1|NA|TRBD1
CASSGGQKETQYF
TGTGCCAGCAGTGGGGGACAGAAGGAGACCCAGTACTTC
>TRBJ1-2|TRBV4-1|NA|NA
CASSQGVRALRSGYTF
TGCGCCAGCAGCCAAGGGGTTCGGGCTCTGCGGAGTGGCTACACCTTC
>TRBJ2-1|TRBV7-9|NA|TRBD2
CASSLAPGFTRELGNEQFF
TGTGCCAGCAGCTTAGCGCCAGGTTTTACGCGGGAGTTGGGCAATGAGCAGTTCTTC
>TRBJ1-1|TRBV6-5|NA|NA
CASSYSTVNTEAFF
TGTGCCAGCAGTTACAGTACAGTAAACACTGAAGCTTTCTTT
>TRBJ2-7|TRBV10-3|NA|TRBD2
CAISVSSGRGLEQYF
TGTGCCATCAGTGTTTCTAGCGGGAGGGGGCTCGAGCAGTACTTC
>TRBJ2-2|TRBV5-1|NA|NA
CASSPLTGELFF
TGCGCCAGCAGTCCCCTCACCGGGGAGCTGTTTTTT
>TRBJ2-1|TRBV7-2|NA|NA
CASSARAGGTVYNEQFF
TGTGCCAGCAGCGCAAGGGCTGGGGGGACCGTCTACAATGAGCAGTTCTTC
>TRBJ1-5|TRBV6-1|few|NA
CASATGTYQPQHF
TGTGCCAGTGCCACAGGGACGTATCAGCCCCAGCATTTT
>TRBJ1-2|TRBV5-6|NA|NA
CASSLSGQYYGYTF
TGTGCCAGCAGCTTGTCCGGACAGTACTATGGCTACACCTTC
>TRBJ1-2|TRBV28|few|NA
CASSLVGANYGYTF
TGTGCCAGCAGTTTAGTCGGGGCGAATTATGGCTACACCTTC
>TRBJ1-1|TRBV28|NA|NA
CASTPQVGGTEAFF
TGTGCCAGCACCCCTCAGGTCGGGGGGACTGAAGCTTTCTTT
>TRBJ1-3|TRBV27|NA|TRBD1
CASSLQGAGNTIYF
TGTGCCAGCAGCTTACAGGGGGCTGGAAACACCATATATTTT
>TRBJ2-1|TRBV7-9|NA|NA
CASSLHSSYNEQFF
TGTGCCAGCAGCTTACACTCCTCCTACAATGAGCAGTTCTTC
>TRBJ1-2|TRBV19|NA|NA
CASSIRRTDYGYTF
TGTGCCAGTAGTATAAGGAGGACAGACTATGGCTACACCTTC
>TRBJ2-1|TRBV7-2|few|NA
CASSLGGTRNEQFF
TGTGCCAGCAGCTTAGGTGGGACAAGGAATGAGCAGTTCTTC
>TRBJ2-2|TRBV9|many|TRBD1
CASSKNRGRSGELFF
TGTGCCAGCAGCAAAAACAGGGGGCGGTCCGGGGAGCTGTTTTTT
>TRBJ2-2|TRBV5-6|NA|TRBD1
CASSWTGNTGELFF
TGTGCCAGCAGCTGGACAGGGAACACCGGGGAGCTGTTTTTT
>TRBJ2-7|TRBV9|few|TRBD2
CASSVGLAGVWEQYF
TGTGCCAGCAGCGTAGGGCTAGCGGGAGTTTGGGAGCAGTACTTC
>TRBJ1-4|TRBV29-1|NA|NA
CSAQGFEEKLFF
TGCAGCGCGCAGGGCTTTGAGGAAAAACTGTTTTTT
>TRBJ2-7|TRBV2|NA|TRBD1
CASSEAGDSSYEQYF
TGTGCCAGCAGTGAAGCCGGGGACAGCTCCTACGAGCAGTACTTC
>TRBJ2-6|TRBV19|NA|NA
CASSPWGLSGANVLTF
TGTGCCAGTAGTCCGTGGGGCCTCTCTGGGGCCAACGTCCTGACTTTC
>TRBJ2-7|TRBV7-6|NA|TRBD2
CASSSPGRRGAGDEQYF
TGTGCCAGCAGCTCCCCCGGTAGGCGGGGCGCGGGGGACGAGCAGTACTTC
>TRBJ1-2|TRBV18|NA|NA
CASSPDPYGYTF
TGTGCCAGCTCACCAGATCCCTATGGCTACACCTTC
>TRBJ2-1|TRBV28|NA|TRBD2
CASSFPGLGAYNEQFF
TGTGCCAGCAGTTTCCCGGGACTAGGGGCGTACAATGAGCAGTTCTTC
>TRBJ2-1|TRBV5-1|NA|TRBD2
CASSYRDYSYNEQFF
TGCGCCAGCAGCTACCGGGACTACTCCTACAATGAGCAGTTCTTC
>TRBJ1-5|TRBV18|NA|NA
CASSPAGGGGQPQHF
TGTGCCAGCTCACCAGCCGGGGGCGGGGGACAGCCCCAGCATTTT